This T cell receptor (beta chain) was retrieved from a study of Graves' ophthalmopathy and Graves' hyperthyroidism. General study findings and limits: The majority of expanded thyroid clonotypes above 0.001 frequency also occurred in blood. The model's prediction of ophthalmopathy progression had 70.59% sensitivity and approximately 76% specificity.

This clonotype has more than one count but fewer than ten. Its antigen is still unknown. The germline CDR1 and CDR2 sequences are SGHAT and FQNNGV. This CDR3 has 15 residues. The V gene end was trimmed by 8 bases and the J gene end by 4 bases; junction bases not matched to a gene: 11. Ophthalmopathy donors were characterized by moderate-to-severe activity, CAS of at least 3, NOSPECS of at least 4, and duration under 3 months. Patients were left out if they had other autoimmune diseases, uncontrolled infections, pregnancy or lactation. As the template, RNA transcripts were used to amplify TCR beta CDR3 regions. The library came from an HTBI-primed first-round RT-PCR and a second-round multiplex PCR. TCRdb passed the multiplex PCR reads through MiXCR, listing each CDR3 protein once. The sample lists roughly 400,000 distinct CDR3 sequences, about a sixth occurring once.

Sequences were obtained from peripheral blood. The chain combines TRBV11-2 with TRBJ2-1, with TRBD2 matching 7 bases. The receptor's source is a young woman with Graves' ophthalmopathy. CDR3 DNA sequence: TGTGCCAGCTCCCTTTGGGGGGGGAGATACAATGAGCAGTTCTTC. This encodes CASSLWGGRYNEQFF.